One sample yielded the 22 T cell receptor beta chains listed below, sequenced in a study of PD-L1 blockade in urothelial cancer. The data were produced by immunoSEQ multiplex PCR, yet TCRdb's version contains in-frame clones alone and is incomplete. The profile covers tens of thousands of clones, with roughly 82% appearing a single time and about 3.3% taken by the ten largest. The sequenced sample was PBMCs, obtained around atezolizumab (anti-PD-L1) treatment. The receptors derive from a man between 65 and 79 years old with urothelial cancer.

The J gene is TRBJ2-1, the V gene TRBV5-4; tentatively, D is TRBD1 (6 bases). The germline gives CDR1 SGHNT, CDR2 YYREEE (reference sequence). This CDR3 is built from 15 residues. V shed 2 bases and J shed 5 bases, with 14 bases lying between them. The CDR3 DNA reads as TGTGCCAGCAGCTTACAGGGTTTGAACGACAATGAGCAGTTCTTC. It is translated as CASSLQGLNDNEQFF.

The chain is built from TRBV4-1 and TRBJ2-2; 7 bases map to TRBD2. Germline CDR1 and CDR2: MGHRA and YSYEKL. V trimming: 4 bases; J trimming: 2 bases; junction bases outside the gene matches: 7. The CDR3 covers 16 residues. CDR3 amino acids: CASSPRTRSNTGELFF. The CDR3, as DNA: TGCGCCAGCAGCCCTAGGACTAGGTCTAACACCGGGGAGCTGTTTTTT.

The chain employs TRBV28 and TRBJ2-2; 9 bases agree with TRBD2. The CDR3 spans 17 residues. The junction had 9 bases not matched to a gene; V was cut back by 3 bases and J by 4 bases. Germline CDR1 MDHEN, CDR2 SYDVKM. The CDR3 protein is CASSFVGLAPSTGELFF. The CDR3 DNA reads as TGTGCCAGCAGTTTCGTGGGACTAGCACCGTCCACCGGGGAGCTGTTTTTT.

The chain carries TRBV7-2 and TRBJ2-3; D call uncertain. The germline CDR1 and CDR2 sequences are SGHTA and FQGNSA. The CDR3 runs 12 residues. Trimming pared 5 bases from V and 2 bases from J, leaving 5 bases between. The CDR3 loop reads CASSPYTDTQYF. CDR3 DNA sequence: TGTGCCAGCAGCCCGTACACAGATACGCAGTATTTT.

The V call is TRBV7-9, the J call TRBJ2-3, with TRBD2 matching over 13 bases. In germline, CDR1 is SEHNR, CDR2 FQNEAQ (reference sequence). The CDR3 has 14 residues. Trimming took 3 bases from V and 9 from J; bases not matched to a gene: 3. CDR3 sequence: CASSFGTSGNTQYF. The CDR3 nucleotides read TGTGCCAGCAGCTTTGGGACTAGCGGGAACACGCAGTATTTT.

The gene calls are TRBV5-1 and TRBJ2-4; 7 bases match TRBD1. The CDR3 sequence is 14 residues long. The J segment lost 6 bases and the V segment lost 3 bases, leaving 6 bases of the junction unmatched. Germline CDR1 and CDR2: SGHRS and YFSETQ. The CDR3 sequence: CASSSKRQGNIQYF. The DNA for the CDR3 is TGCGCCAGCAGCTCGAAACGACAGGGAAACATTCAGTACTTC.

The chain recombines TRBV5-1 with TRBJ1-6; D unresolved. Deletions cut 3 bases from V and 5 bases from J, with 12 bases between. Looked up from germline, CDR1 is SGHRS and CDR2 is YFSETQ. This CDR3 region has 15 residues. The CDR3 spells CASSSSVSDNSPLHF. The CDR3 coding sequence is TGCGCCAGCAGCTCCAGTGTGTCCGATAATTCACCCCTCCACTTT.

The V call is TRBV7-2, the J call TRBJ2-1; 13 positions agree with TRBD2. Germline-derived CDR1 and CDR2 are SGHTA and FQGNSA. This CDR3 spans 14 amino acids. With V trimmed by 7 bases and J by 7 bases, 4 bases remained unmatched. The CDR3 spells CASTRTSGSNEQFF. The CDR3 coding sequence is TGTGCCAGCACCAGGACTAGCGGGAGTAATGAGCAGTTCTTC.

The rearrangement joins TRBV6-5 to TRBJ2-1; 11 bases agree with TRBD1. The CDR3 sequence is 15 residues long. The junction had 5 bases not matched to a gene; V was cut back by 2 bases and J by 8 bases. From germline, CDR1 is MNHEY and CDR2 SVGAGI. The DNA of the CDR3 is TGTGCCAGCAGTTACGGACAGGGGGCAGGTGATGAGCAGTTCTTC. Its protein product is CASSYGQGAGDEQFF.

This clone was seen just once. The chain employs TRBV5-6 and TRBJ1-1; 9 nucleotides align to TRBD1. Germline lookup yields CDR1 SGHDT and CDR2 YYEEEE. The junction had 8 bases not matched to a gene; V was cut back by 3 bases and J by 8 bases. The CDR3 totals 14 residues. CDR3 sequence (DNA): TGTGCCAGCAGCTGGGGGACAGGGAAACCAGAAGCTTTCTTT. This gives the protein CASSWGTGKPEAFF.

The genes are TRBV7-2 and TRBJ1-2; unclear D gene. From germline, CDR1 is SGHTA and CDR2 FQGNSA. Deletions cut 5 bases from V and 4 bases from J, with 14 bases between. The CDR3 contains 14 residues. DNA of the CDR3: TGTGCCAGCAGCCCGGGTCCCGTCGGCTATGGCTACACCTTC. Protein product: CASSPGPVGYGYTF.

The V and J genes are TRBV19 and TRBJ2-3; D possibly corresponds to TRBD2 (5 bases). V lost 6 bases, J lost 2 bases, and 9 bases lay in between. Germline assignment: CDR1 LNHDA and CDR2 SQIVND (reference sequence). This CDR3 spans 13 amino acids. As DNA, the CDR3 is TGTGCCAGTAGACCAGACTACACAGATACGCAGTATTTT. Protein sequence: CASRPDYTDTQYF.

The J gene is TRBJ1-3, the V gene TRBV15, with 8 positions matching TRBD1. CDR3 size: 16 residues. CDR1 is LNHNV and CDR2 is YYDKDF in the germline V gene (reference sequence). The V segment lost 1 base and the J segment 3 bases; nucleotides outside the gene matches: 5. The DNA for the CDR3 is TGTGCCACCAGCAGAGTCCAGGGGGCAGGTGGAAACACCATATATTTT. Translated, it gives CATSRVQGAGGNTIYF.

V usage is TRBV7-2 and J usage is TRBJ1-5, with unresolved D. This CDR3 has 14 amino acids. Germline V gives CDR1 SGHTA, CDR2 FQGNSA. Between the trimmed V and J ends, which lost 0 bases and 5 bases, there was a span of 8 bases. CDR3 region: CASSLAGRDQPQHF. The DNA of the CDR3 is TGTGCCAGCAGCTTAGCTGGGCGGGATCAGCCCCAGCATTTT. The full variable domain, rest sourced from reference TRBV7-2 and TRBJ1-5, is GAGVSQSPSNKVTEKGKDVELRCDPISGHTALYWYRQSLGQGLEFLIYFQGNSAPDKSGLPSDRFSAERTGGSVSTLTIQRTQQEDSAVYLCASSLAGRDQPQHFGDGTRLSIL.

V usage is TRBV29-1 and J usage is TRBJ2-5; TRBD2 aligns across 9 bases. Per germline, CDR1 SQVTM and CDR2 ANQGSEA. The CDR3 loop spans 12 amino acids. Trimming took 7 bases from V and 1 from J; bases not matched to a gene: 1. CDR3 nucleotide sequence: TGCAGCGGCGGGAGGGCCCAAGAGACCCAGTACTTC. This translates into CSGGRAQETQYF.

CDR3 in amino acids: CASRGTGTNTDTQYF. The CDR3 bases are TGCGCCAGCAGAGGGACAGGCACTAATACAGATACGCAGTATTTT. V and J are TRBV5-1 and TRBJ2-3; TRBD1 matches at 8 bases. The CDR3 spans 15 residues. With 5 bases clipped from V and 3 bases from J, the junction kept 8 bases outside the gene matches. Per germline, CDR1 SGHRS and CDR2 YFSETQ.

This rearrangement joins TRBV6-5 to TRBJ2-4; the D gene is possibly TRBD1 (5 bases). This CDR3 has 12 amino acids. Germline values: CDR1 MNHEY, CDR2 SVGAGI. Trimming stripped 6 bases from V and 9 bases from J, with 12 bases between. In DNA, the CDR3 is TGTGCCAGCAGGGGTCATCAGGGCATTCAGTACTTC. The encoded protein is CASRGHQGIQYF.

In this sample, this clone turned up a few times. The rearrangement uses TRBV5-6 and TRBJ2-5; TRBD2 might be the D (6 bases). Looked up from germline, CDR1 is SGHDT and CDR2 is YYEEEE. The ends were cut back, 0 bases at V and 5 bases at J, with 11 bases in the middle. The CDR3 sequence is 14 residues long. Here the CDR3 reads CASSLAGEGETQYF. In DNA, the CDR3 is TGTGCCAGCAGCTTGGCGGGAGAGGGGGAGACCCAGTACTTC.

V gene TRBV7-6 combines with J gene TRBJ2-1, with a tentative D call TRBD1 (6 bases). The CDR3 has 15 residues. Germline V gene sequence: CDR1 SGHVS, CDR2 FNYEAQ. V lost 1 base and J 9 bases, leaving 16 bases between the germline ends. The CDR3: CASSLENRVGGEQFF. The DNA of the CDR3 is TGTGCCAGCAGCTTAGAGAACAGGGTTGGTGGTGAGCAGTTCTTC. The whole variable domain, remainder taken from reference TRBV7-6 and TRBJ2-1, is GAGVSQSPRYKVTKRGQDVALRCDPISGHVSLYWYRQALGQGPEFLTYFNYEAQQDKSGLPNDRFSAERPEGSISTLTIQRTEQRDSAMYRCASSLENRVGGEQFFGPGTRLTVL.

The V and J genes are TRBV5-4 and TRBJ2-5; TRBD1 aligns across 8 bases. The CDR3 runs to 17 residues. Trimming at V came to 2 bases and at J to 7 bases, leaving 16 bases not matched to a gene. Per germline, CDR1 SGHNT and CDR2 YYREEE (reference sequence). CDR3 region: CASSFPSGQAKAGTQYF. DNA of the CDR3: TGTGCCAGCAGCTTTCCCTCGGGACAGGCTAAAGCGGGGACCCAGTACTTC.

The chain has TRBV6-6 and TRBJ1-1; TRBD1 might be the D (5 bases). This CDR3 comprises 12 residues. Germline CDR1 reads MNHNY; CDR2 reads SVGAGI (reference sequence). Trimming left V 10 bases short and J 5 bases short, with 14 bases between. CDR3: CATRGGVTEAFF. The CDR3, as DNA: TGTGCCACCCGAGGAGGGGTGACTGAAGCTTTCTTT.

This clone occurred once. The chain links TRBV5-6 to TRBJ1-4; 9 nucleotides align to TRBD1. Trimming took 4 bases from V and 8 from J; bases not matched to a gene: 12. CDR3 length: 16 amino acids. Per germline, CDR1 SGHDT and CDR2 YYEEEE. The CDR3 region is CASSAGTGRTGEKLFF. The CDR3, as DNA: TGTGCCAGCAGCGCCGGGACAGGGAGAACGGGGGAAAAACTGTTTTTT.